This TCR beta chain was documented in a study of early T cells in non-severe SARS-CoV-2 infection. Turning to the study itself: Chains from this unsorted whole-blood bulk RNA could not be paired.

Study-level results: Anti-spike CD8 specificities were favored by VDJdb matching, whose results missed private and CD4 specificities.

Individual cDNA molecules received unique molecular identifiers during library preparation. TCRdb re-derived calls from the 5' RACE reads in MiXCR, one entry per CDR3 protein. This sample has some 82,000 distinct CDR3 sequences, with roughly 12% found just once. On this clonotype itself: What it recognizes is unknown.

Sequencing used whole blood. The clonotype originates from an adult who was a healthcare worker with PCR-confirmed SARS-CoV-2 infection or an uninfected control (not recorded which).

CDR3 region: CASSYRGSSYNEQFF. As DNA, the CDR3 is TGTGCCAGCAGTTACAGGGGAAGCTCCTACAATGAGCAGTTCTTC. The J gene is TRBJ2-1, the V gene TRBV5-4, with 7 nucleotides matching TRBD1. Germline V CDR1 and CDR2: SGHNT, YYREEE (reference sequence). V dropped 5 bases and J dropped 0; count of bases not matched to a gene: 5. This CDR3 is built from 15 residues.